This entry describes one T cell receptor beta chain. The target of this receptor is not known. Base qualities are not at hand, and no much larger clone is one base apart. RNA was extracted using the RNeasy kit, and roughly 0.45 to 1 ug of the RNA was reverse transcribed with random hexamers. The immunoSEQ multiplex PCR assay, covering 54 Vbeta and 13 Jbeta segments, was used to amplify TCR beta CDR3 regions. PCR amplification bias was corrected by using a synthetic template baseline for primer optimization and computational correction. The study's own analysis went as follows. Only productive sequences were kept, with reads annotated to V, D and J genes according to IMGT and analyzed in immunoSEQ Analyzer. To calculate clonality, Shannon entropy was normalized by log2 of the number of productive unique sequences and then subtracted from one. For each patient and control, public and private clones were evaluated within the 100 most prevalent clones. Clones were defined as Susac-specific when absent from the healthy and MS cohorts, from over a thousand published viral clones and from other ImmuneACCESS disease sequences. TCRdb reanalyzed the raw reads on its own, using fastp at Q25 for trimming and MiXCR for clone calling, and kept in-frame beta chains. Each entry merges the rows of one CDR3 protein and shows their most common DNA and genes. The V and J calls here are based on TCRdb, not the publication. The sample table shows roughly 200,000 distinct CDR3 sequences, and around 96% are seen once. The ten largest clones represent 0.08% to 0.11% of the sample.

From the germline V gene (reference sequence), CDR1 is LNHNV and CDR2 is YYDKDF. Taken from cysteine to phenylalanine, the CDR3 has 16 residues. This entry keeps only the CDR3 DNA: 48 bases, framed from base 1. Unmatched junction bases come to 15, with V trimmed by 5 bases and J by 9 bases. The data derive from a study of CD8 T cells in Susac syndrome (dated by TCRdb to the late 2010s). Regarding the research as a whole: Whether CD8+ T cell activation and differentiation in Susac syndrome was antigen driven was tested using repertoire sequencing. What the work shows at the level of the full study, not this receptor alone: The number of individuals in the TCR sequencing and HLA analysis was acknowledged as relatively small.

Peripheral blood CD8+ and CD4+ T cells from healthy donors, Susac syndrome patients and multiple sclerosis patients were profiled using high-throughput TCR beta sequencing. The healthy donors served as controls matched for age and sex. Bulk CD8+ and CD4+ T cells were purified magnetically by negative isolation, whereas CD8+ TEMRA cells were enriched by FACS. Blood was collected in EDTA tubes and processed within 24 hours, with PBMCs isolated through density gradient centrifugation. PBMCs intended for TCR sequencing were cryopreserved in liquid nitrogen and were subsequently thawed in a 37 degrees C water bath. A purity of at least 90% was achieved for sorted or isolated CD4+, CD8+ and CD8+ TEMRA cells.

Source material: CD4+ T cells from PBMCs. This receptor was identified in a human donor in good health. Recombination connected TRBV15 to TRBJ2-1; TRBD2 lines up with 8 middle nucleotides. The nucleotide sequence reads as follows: TGTGCCACCAGCCGAGGTGTCCAGCGGGAGATTAGTGAGCAGTTCTTC. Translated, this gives CATSRGVQREISEQFF.